Listed here are 2 T cell receptor beta chains from one sample, sequenced in a study of beta chain features in type 1 diabetes. Reverse transcription of all isolated RNA meant that expressed TCRB transcripts were sequenced. Libraries were prepared by immunoSEQ multiplex PCR; TCRdb keeps only in-frame clonotypes and omits some of them. The table includes under 450,000 clones, roughly 16% detected once. Sequencing used naive CD4+ T cells from blood. These receptor sequences come from a woman between 18 and 29 years old in good health.

This rearrangement joins TRBV18 to TRBJ1-2; 8 positions match TRBD1. The CDR3 length is 17 residues. V lost 3 bases, J lost 6 bases, and 15 bases stayed unmatched. From germline, CDR1 is KGHSH and CDR2 LQKENI. The CDR3 region is CASSPGTGLAPGDGYTF. In DNA, the CDR3 is TGTGCCAGCTCACCTGGGACAGGCCTAGCGCCGGGGGATGGCTACACCTTC.

The rearrangement uses TRBV21-1 and TRBJ2-7; the table's D gene call, TRBD2, was not cross checked with the DNA. TRBV21-1 is noted as a pseudogene. The CDR3 spans 16 residues. CDR3 region: CASSTLLWDYSYEQYF. The DNA for the CDR3 is TGTGCCAGCAGCACCCTCCTCTGGGACTACTCCTACGAGCAGTACTTC.